This T cell receptor (beta chain) was captured in a study of blood T cell repertoires in COVID-19. Study-wide background: Samples came from the United States, Italy and Spain, spanning acute and convalescent COVID-19. In each case, the material was cDNA or gDNA derived from T cells, B-cell-depleted T cells, or PBMCs.

Original handling: Estimation of nucleated cell counts relied on the amplification of reference gene primers. Generated by immunoSEQ multiplex PCR, the TCRdb table keeps only in-frame clones and is missing some. The DNA was the basis for D and trimming; V, J and clone size are from that table. The sample includes about 160,000 clones, around 84% of them seen just once. This CDR3 spans 16 amino acids. Germline loops: CDR1 LNHDA, CDR2 SQIVND (reference sequence). V lost 5 bases and J lost 0, with 14 bases in between. The sample comprised peripheral blood. The rearrangement joins TRBV19 to TRBJ1-3; weak D call: TRBD1 (6 bases). This sequence was found in a man between 70 and 80 years old with acute or convalescent COVID-19. The CDR3 bases are TGTGCCAGTAGTGGGGACACCATTGTCTCTGGAAACACCATATATTTT. Its protein is CASSGDTIVSGNTIYF.